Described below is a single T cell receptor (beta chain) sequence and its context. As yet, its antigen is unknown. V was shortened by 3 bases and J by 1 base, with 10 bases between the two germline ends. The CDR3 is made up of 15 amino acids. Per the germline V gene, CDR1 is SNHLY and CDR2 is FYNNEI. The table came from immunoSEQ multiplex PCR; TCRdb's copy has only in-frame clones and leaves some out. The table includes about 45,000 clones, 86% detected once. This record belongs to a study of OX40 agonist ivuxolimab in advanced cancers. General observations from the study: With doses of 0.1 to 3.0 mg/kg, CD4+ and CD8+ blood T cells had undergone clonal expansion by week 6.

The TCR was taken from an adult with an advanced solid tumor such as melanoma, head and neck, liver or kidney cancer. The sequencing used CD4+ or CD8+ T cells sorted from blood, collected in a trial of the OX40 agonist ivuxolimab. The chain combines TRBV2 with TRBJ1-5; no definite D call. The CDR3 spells CASSDSGMSNQPQHF. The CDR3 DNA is TGTGCCAGCAGTGATTCGGGGATGAGCAATCAGCCCCAGCATTTT.